This passage covers 32 T cell receptor beta chains from one sample sequenced in a study of blood T cell repertoires in COVID-19. The assay was immunoSEQ multiplex PCR, and TCRdb's table has in-frame clones only and misses some. The sample has about 220,000 clones; around 80% are singletons. The sample consisted of PBMCs or T cells enriched from blood (not recorded which). Source of these receptors: a man aged 40-50 years who had recovered from COVID-19.

The chain carries TRBV28 and TRBJ2-5; weak D call: TRBD2 (5 bases). CDR1 and CDR2 (germline): MDHEN, SYDVKM. This CDR3 has 13 residues. V was trimmed by 5 bases and J by 5 bases, leaving 12 bases between them. In DNA form, the CDR3 reads TGTGCCAGCAGTCCGGACTGGGATGAGACCCAGTACTTC. Translating it yields CASSPDWDETQYF.

The chain employs TRBV7-3 and TRBJ2-3, with D unresolved. The ends were cut back, 3 bases at V and 2 bases at J, with 6 bases in the middle. CDR3 length equals 13 residues. Germline values: CDR1 SGHTA, CDR2 FQGTGA. CDR3 loop: CASSFEVTDTQYF. The DNA for the CDR3 is TGTGCCAGCAGCTTCGAGGTCACAGATACGCAGTATTTT.

This clone is a singleton in its sample. V gene TRBV5-8 combines with J gene TRBJ2-7; D gene unclear. The germline V and J ends were trimmed by 0 bases and 5 bases, with 15 bases remaining between them. CDR3 length: 15 residues. Germline CDR1 reads SGHTS; CDR2 reads YDEGEE. CDR3: CASSLASSRGNEQYF. The CDR3, as DNA: TGTGCCAGCAGCTTGGCGAGTAGCCGTGGAAACGAGCAGTACTTC.

J is TRBJ2-1 and V is TRBV7-9; 9 bases are shared with TRBD2. The germline V gene encodes CDR1 SEHNR and CDR2 FQNEAQ (reference sequence). This CDR3 comprises 14 residues. The V and J ends lost 5 bases and 7 bases, in that order; junction bases with no gene match: 6. The CDR3 is CASSPGTSWNEQFF. CDR3 DNA sequence: TGTGCCAGCAGCCCCGGGACTAGCTGGAATGAGCAGTTCTTC.

The chain is built from TRBV10-3 and TRBJ2-1, with 7 bases that match TRBD1. V lost 5 bases and J lost 10; bases outside the gene matches: 8. The length of the CDR3 is 13 residues. Germline V gene data show CDR1 as ENHRY and CDR2 as SYGVKD. CDR3 DNA sequence: TGTGCCATCAGTTCACGACAGGGCGAAGAGCAGTTCTTC. This codes for CAISSRQGEEQFF.

The chain is built from TRBV28 and TRBJ1-5; D is unclear. The CDR3 consists of 14 residues. V dropped 7 bases and J dropped 6 bases, with 16 bases sitting between them. From germline, CDR1 is MDHEN and CDR2 SYDVKM. The CDR3: CASTPRGSGQPQHF. The CDR3 DNA reads as TGTGCCAGCACCCCCCGTGGTTCGGGTCAGCCCCAGCATTTT.

V usage is TRBV29-1 and J usage is TRBJ2-7, with D possibly matching TRBD1 (6 bases). V dropped 8 bases and J dropped 2 bases, with 13 bases sitting between them. The CDR3 loop spans 12 amino acids. CDR1 is SQVTM, CDR2 ANQGSEA, per germline. The CDR3 loop reads CSIFTGTYEQYF. The DNA of the CDR3 is TGCAGCATTTTCACAGGGACCTACGAGCAGTACTTC.

The chain couples TRBV3-1 (or the pseudogene TRBV3-2) to TRBJ2-4, with 9 bases aligning to TRBD1. With V trimmed by 3 bases and J by 4 bases, 1 base remained unmatched. This CDR3 spans 14 amino acids. Germline CDR1 and CDR2: LGHDT and YNNKEL (reference sequence). Here the CDR3 reads CASSHGTGKNIQYF. Written as DNA, the CDR3 is TGTGCCAGCAGCCACGGGACAGGGAAAAACATTCAGTACTTC.

The gene calls are TRBV18 and TRBJ1-4, with unresolved D. V dropped 2 bases and J dropped 3 bases, with 10 bases sitting between them. The germline V gene encodes CDR1 KGHSH and CDR2 LQKENI. The CDR3 consists of 15 residues. The CDR3 loop is CASSPSAVPNEKLFF. The CDR3 region has the DNA TGTGCCAGCTCACCATCTGCGGTCCCTAATGAAAAACTGTTTTTT.

The chain uses TRBV7-2 and TRBJ1-1; possibly TRBD1 for D (5 bases). The germline V gene has CDR1 SGHTA and CDR2 FQGNSA. This CDR3 has 15 amino acids. Trimming shortened V by 5 bases and J by 2 bases, and 15 bases separated the two germline ends. The DNA of the CDR3 is TGTGCCAGCAGCCAACCCCCGGGGACTAACACTGAAGCTTTCTTT. Protein product: CASSQPPGTNTEAFF.

This chain joins TRBV5-1 and TRBJ1-6; perhaps TRBD1 as D (6 bases). This CDR3 is 15 amino acids long. V shed 5 bases and J shed 10 bases, with 19 bases lying between them. The V gene's germline CDR1 is SGHRS and CDR2 YFSETQ. CDR3 DNA: TGCGCCAGCAGACCCGGGAACGGACAGCTATCACCCCTCCACTTT. Translating it yields CASRPGNGQLSPLHF.

The chain has TRBV9 and TRBJ2-5, with TRBD2 matching over 12 bases. Germline CDR1 is SGDLS and CDR2 is YYNGEE. The CDR3 runs 16 residues. The junction had 6 bases not matched to a gene; V was cut back by 2 bases and J by 4 bases. The CDR3 loop reads CASSVGGLAGTETQYF. Written as DNA, the CDR3 is TGTGCCAGCAGCGTGGGGGGACTAGCGGGCACAGAGACCCAGTACTTC.

This chain uses TRBV24-1 with TRBJ1-6, with D perhaps matching TRBD1 (5 bases). Between the trimmed V and J ends, which lost 0 bases and 9 bases, there was a span of 17 bases. The CDR3 spans 17 residues. Germline lookup yields CDR1 KGHDR and CDR2 SFDVKD. The CDR3 region is CATSDLVTQRGGSPLHF. CDR3 sequence (DNA): TGTGCCACCAGTGATTTGGTTACTCAAAGGGGTGGTTCACCCCTCCACTTT.

The rearrangement joins TRBV18 to TRBJ1-5; tentatively, D is TRBD1 (6 bases). V was pared by 3 bases and J by 5 bases, with 8 bases between. This CDR3 is built from 13 residues. Germline V lookup: CDR1 KGHSH, CDR2 LQKENI. The CDR3: CASSPHRDQPQHF. CDR3 bases: TGTGCCAGCTCACCTCACAGGGATCAGCCCCAGCATTTT.

The CDR3 DNA reads TGTGCCAGCAGTTTCGAGGGACAGCTAGGAAAACTGTTTTTT. It encodes CASSFEGQLGKLFF. The chain uses TRBV28 and TRBJ1-4; 7 bases are shared with TRBD1. Germline CDR1 is MDHEN and CDR2 is SYDVKM. The junction had 8 bases not matched to a gene; V was cut back by 3 bases and J by 10 bases. The CDR3 is 14 amino acids.

This sequence joins TRBV18 and TRBJ2-1; 9 bases align to TRBD2. The CDR3 is made up of 16 amino acids. In germline, CDR1 is KGHSH, CDR2 LQKENI. V was pared by 6 bases and J by 7 bases, with 13 bases of the junction left unmatched. The CDR3 sequence: CASSPNLAGKGNEQFF. CDR3 DNA sequence: TGTGCCAGCTCCCCGAACCTAGCGGGAAAGGGGAATGAGCAGTTCTTC.

The chain joins TRBV28 to TRBJ1-1, with D unclear. Per the germline V gene, CDR1 is MDHEN and CDR2 is SYDVKM. This CDR3 has 14 amino acids. The ends were cut back, 4 bases at V and 7 bases at J, with 16 bases in the middle. CDR3 sequence reads: CASSSRREKVEAFF. DNA for the CDR3: TGTGCCAGCAGTTCAAGGAGGGAGAAGGTTGAAGCTTTCTTT. Drawing the rest from reference TRBV28 and TRBJ1-1, the complete variable domain is DVKVTQSSRYLVKRTGEKVFLECVQDMDHENMFWYRQDPGLGLRLIYFSYDVKMKEKGDIPEGYSVSREKKERFSLILESASTNQTSMYLCASSSRREKVEAFFGQGTRLTVV.

This clone was found a few times. The rearrangement uses TRBV10-1 and TRBJ2-3, with TRBD2 identical over 7 bases. From germline, CDR1 is WNHNN and CDR2 SYGVQD (reference sequence). V was pared by 0 bases and J by 0 bases, with 3 bases of the junction left unmatched. CDR3 length: 16 residues. The DNA of the CDR3 is TGCGCCAGCAGTGAGTCGATTAGCGGGAGCACAGATACGCAGTATTTT. Encoded protein: CASSESISGSTDTQYF.

The chain combines TRBV7-9 with TRBJ1-2, with a possible D match to TRBD1 (6 bases). The V gene's germline CDR1 is SEHNR and CDR2 FQNEAQ (reference sequence). V dropped 6 bases and J dropped 0 bases, with 14 bases sitting between them. The CDR3 covers 15 residues. This chain's CDR3 is CASRGGEAANYGYTF. CDR3 in DNA: TGTGCCAGCAGAGGGGGAGAGGCAGCTAACTATGGCTACACCTTC.

CDR3 DNA: TGTGCCTGGAGTCAAACTGACACTGAAGCTTTCTTT. Its protein product is CAWSQTDTEAFF. The chain has TRBV30 and TRBJ1-1; D is undetermined. V lost 2 bases, J lost 3 bases, and 7 bases lay in between. CDR1 is GTSNPN, CDR2 SVGIG, per germline (reference sequence). CDR3 length equals 12 residues.

V is TRBV11-2 and J is TRBJ1-1; possible D gene TRBD1, 5 bases. From germline, CDR1 is SGHAT and CDR2 FQNNGV. V was pared by 1 base and J by 14 bases, with 17 bases between. The CDR3 has 13 amino acids. The CDR3: CASSLGGLMVPFF. In DNA, the CDR3 is TGTGCCAGCAGCTTAGGGGGCCTTATGGTCCCATTCTTT. Variable domain in full (rest from reference TRBV11-2 and TRBJ1-1): EAGVAQSPRYKIIEKRQSVAFWCNPISGHATLYWYQQILGQGPKLLIQFQNNGVVDDSQLPKDRFSAERLKGVDSTLKIQPAKLEDSAVYLCASSLGGLMVPFFGQGTRLTVV.

The rearrangement joins TRBV7-2 to TRBJ2-7; D is unresolved. This CDR3 comprises 14 residues. Trimming took off 1 base at V and 5 bases at J, with 12 bases between the two ends. The germline CDR1 and CDR2 sequences are SGHTA and FQGNSA. The DNA of the CDR3 is TGTGCCAGCAGCTTAGGGGCCCTGGGCAACGAGCAGTACTTC. This codes for CASSLGALGNEQYF.

The chain recombines TRBV5-1 with TRBJ2-7, with 9 bases fitting TRBD2. The J segment lost 6 bases and the V segment lost 0 bases, leaving 10 bases of the junction unmatched. The length of the CDR3 is 16 residues. Germline V lookup: CDR1 SGHRS, CDR2 YFSETQ. The DNA of the CDR3 is TGCGCCAGCAGCTTGGACGGGGCGGGGGGGCCCACCGAGCAGTACTTC. This codes for CASSLDGAGGPTEQYF.

Only a few counts were recorded for this clone. V gene TRBV5-1 combines with J gene TRBJ1-2; TRBD1 is a possible D gene (6 bases). V shed 2 bases and J shed 7 bases, with 18 bases lying between them. CDR3 size: 15 residues. The germline V gene has CDR1 SGHRS and CDR2 YFSETQ. The CDR3 DNA reads TGCGCCAGCAGCTTCCAACAGGGCGCGCGTGGTGGCTACACCTTC. Amino acids: CASSFQQGARGGYTF.

This clone was seen once. V gene TRBV3-1 (or the pseudogene TRBV3-2) combines with J gene TRBJ1-1; a possible D gene is TRBD1 (5 bases). V dropped 1 base and J dropped 3 bases, with 12 bases sitting between them. Germline CDR1 reads LGHDT; CDR2 reads YNNKEL (reference sequence). CDR3 length equals 15 residues. CDR3 in amino acids: CASSQVLGGYTEAFF. CDR3 sequence (DNA): TGTGCCAGCAGCCAAGTACTTGGGGGGTACACTGAAGCTTTCTTT.

The chain carries TRBV7-3 and TRBJ2-1; the match to TRBD1 covers 8 bases. This CDR3 is built from 14 residues. Germline values: CDR1 SGHTA, CDR2 FQGTGA. Losses at the gene ends were 5 bases for V and 6 bases for J; bases not matched to a gene: 6. The DNA of the CDR3 is TGTGCCAGCAGCGCTCAGACAGGGGTCAATGAGCAGTTCTTC. Translating it yields CASSAQTGVNEQFF.

The chain couples TRBV10-2 to TRBJ1-4, with TRBD1 as a possible D gene (5 bases). Per germline, CDR1 WSHSY and CDR2 SAAADI. The CDR3 covers 14 residues. Trimming stripped 6 bases from V and 0 bases from J, with 8 bases between. CDR3 sequence reads: CASRPTATNEKLFF. The CDR3 DNA sequence: TGCGCCAGCAGGCCGACAGCAACTAATGAAAAACTGTTTTTT.

This clone was recorded once. The V call is TRBV6-5, the J call TRBJ1-1, with D unclear. This CDR3 region has 14 residues. Germline CDR1 is MNHEY and CDR2 is SVGAGI. V lost 6 bases and J 1 base, leaving 12 bases between the germline ends. CDR3 in amino acids: CASSYGGENTEAFF. DNA of the CDR3: TGTGCCAGCAGCTACGGCGGGGAGAACACTGAAGCTTTCTTT.

Regarding this clone: The same CDR3 arises from other DNA sequences in this sample as well. This sequence joins TRBV5-1 and TRBJ1-4; TRBD1 might be the D (6 bases). The germline V gene encodes CDR1 SGHRS and CDR2 YFSETQ. The CDR3 spans 14 residues. The V and J ends lost 2 bases and 3 bases respectively, with 8 bases between them. Here the CDR3 DNA reads TGCGCCAGCAGCTTACAGGGTCCTAATGAAAAACTGTTTTTT. Residues: CASSLQGPNEKLFF.

The chain is built from TRBV5-4 and TRBJ1-2; TRBD1 agrees at 8 bases. V trimming: 4 bases; J trimming: 2 bases; junction bases outside the gene matches: 4. The CDR3 runs 14 residues. Per germline, CDR1 SGHNT and CDR2 YYREEE (reference sequence). The CDR3 bases are TGTGCCAGCAGCCTAGGACAGGGCAACTATGGCTACACCTTC. It is translated as CASSLGQGNYGYTF.

A single count supports this clone. V usage is TRBV10-3 and J usage is TRBJ1-6; maybe TRBD1 (6 bases). Deletions cut 4 bases from V and 7 bases from J, with 11 bases between. Per the germline V gene, CDR1 is ENHRY and CDR2 is SYGVKD. CDR3 length equals 14 residues. CDR3 protein: CAISGRDTNSPLHF. For the CDR3, the DNA is TGTGCCATCAGTGGTAGGGACACAAATTCACCCCTCCACTTT.

V is TRBV5-1 and J is TRBJ2-2, with 7 bases matching TRBD1. Losses at the gene ends were 4 bases for V and 3 bases for J; bases not matched to a gene: 6. CDR1 and CDR2 from the germline V gene are SGHRS and YFSETQ. CDR3 length: 15 residues. CDR3 protein: CASSPRQGDTGELFF. DNA for the CDR3: TGCGCCAGCAGCCCCAGACAGGGCGACACCGGGGAGCTGTTTTTT. The full variable domain, its missing parts supplied by reference TRBV5-1 and TRBJ2-2, is KAGVTQTPRYLIKTRGQQVTLSCSPISGHRSVSWYQQTPGQGLQFLFEYFSETQRNKGNFPGRFSGRQFSNSRSEMNVSTLELGDSALYLCASSPRQGDTGELFFGEGSRLTVL.